These 10 T cell receptor beta chains share one sample of origin, sequenced in a study of T cell repertoires in cytomegalovirus infection. One entry per CDR3 protein, called by TCRdb with MiXCR from the reads. The table records approximately 340,000 distinct CDR3 sequences, almost 30% of them present only once. These TCRs' antigens remain unknown. Sequencing used cultured PBMCs, obtained from culture after CMV antigen stimulation. The receptor source for this set is a human donor in good health (CMV status not recorded). Some clones in this sample may be carry-over from other donors' samples.

This clonotype was found a few times. The chain recombines TRBV28 with TRBJ2-7, with D perhaps being TRBD1 or TRBD2 (5 bases each). The CDR3 has 14 amino acids. The germline V gene has CDR1 MDHEN and CDR2 SYDVKM. V was shortened by 1 base and J by 7 bases, with 14 bases between the two germline ends. This chain's CDR3 is CASSLSTGRGEQYF. CDR3 in DNA: TGTGCCAGCAGTTTATCCACAGGTCGAGGGGAGCAGTACTTC.

This clonotype was observed a few times. CDR3 sequence: CAISERGEPQHF. Written as DNA, the CDR3 is TGTGCCATCAGCGAGAGGGGGGAGCCCCAGCATTTT. The chain employs TRBV10-3 and TRBJ1-5; D is perhaps TRBD1 (6 bases). The CDR3 runs to 12 residues. V lost 6 bases to trimming and J lost 8 bases, with 11 bases between them. The V gene's germline CDR1 is ENHRY and CDR2 SYGVKD.

The chain employs TRBV11-3 and TRBJ2-1, with D perhaps matching TRBD1 (6 bases). The ends were cut back, 5 bases at V and 0 bases at J, with 11 bases in the middle. CDR3 length: 15 residues. CDR1 is SGHNT and CDR2 is YENEEA in the germline V gene. This CDR3 reads CASSPGQSSYNEQFF. The CDR3 bases are TGTGCCAGCAGCCCCGGACAGAGCTCCTACAATGAGCAGTTCTTC.

The V call is TRBV7-6, the J call TRBJ1-6, with D unclear. Looked up from germline, CDR1 is SGHVS and CDR2 is FNYEAQ. Trimming shortened V by 5 bases and J by 6 bases, and 14 bases separated the two germline ends. The CDR3 has 15 amino acids. The CDR3 spells CASSREDGINSPLHF. In DNA, the CDR3 is TGTGCCAGCAGCCGAGAAGACGGTATTAATTCACCCCTCCACTTT. Based on the CDR3 plus reference TRBV7-6 and TRBJ1-6, the full variable domain is GAGVSQSPRYKVTKRGQDVALRCDPISGHVSLYWYRQALGQGPEFLTYFNYEAQQDKSGLPNDRFSAERPEGSISTLTIQRTEQRDSAMYRCASSREDGINSPLHFGNGTRLTVT.

This clonotype appeared a few times. The chain uses TRBV7-4 and TRBJ1-1, with a possible D match to TRBD1 (6 bases). The germline V and J ends were trimmed by 7 bases and 0 bases, with 18 bases remaining between them. There are 16 residues in the CDR3. Germline CDR1 and CDR2: SGHVT and SQSDAQ. CDR3 nucleotides: TGTGCCAGCATTCCCGGAGGGGGGTTAATGAACACTGAAGCTTTCTTT. It encodes CASIPGGGLMNTEAFF.

This clonotype was observed many times. The chain carries TRBV6-5 and TRBJ1-6, with TRBD1 as a possible D gene (5 bases). There are 17 residues in the CDR3. The germline V gene has CDR1 MNHEY and CDR2 SVGAGI. Trimming pared 0 bases from V and 8 bases from J, leaving 17 bases between. This CDR3 is CASSYSNPGSSYSPLHF. CDR3 nucleotide sequence: TGTGCCAGCAGTTACTCAAACCCAGGGAGTTCATATTCACCCCTCCACTTT.

The chain joins TRBV18 to TRBJ1-1; D uncertain. The germline V gene has CDR1 KGHSH and CDR2 LQKENI. The CDR3 extends over 14 amino acids. Trimming pared 4 bases from V and 1 base from J, leaving 10 bases between. The chain's CDR3 is CASSQGSGNTEAFF. In DNA, the CDR3 is TGTGCCAGCTCACAAGGCTCCGGGAACACTGAAGCTTTCTTT.

The sample holds many counts of this clonotype. The chain employs TRBV11-2 and TRBJ1-6, with 7 bases aligning to TRBD1. The CDR3 length is 16 residues. Germline trimming cut 4 bases from V and 9 bases from J; bases unmatched to any gene: 12. Germline V gene sequence: CDR1 SGHAT, CDR2 FQNNGV. The CDR3 region has the DNA TGTGCCAGCAGCTCCTTTACAGGGGTGAGTGGTTCACCCCTCCACTTT. It translates to CASSSFTGVSGSPLHF.

The V gene is TRBV7-9, the J gene TRBJ2-2; TRBD2 aligns across 14 bases. The germline CDR1 and CDR2 sequences are SEHNR and FQNEAQ (reference sequence). The trim removed 5 bases at V and 2 bases at J, leaving 4 bases unmatched. This CDR3 contains 17 residues. CDR3 sequence (DNA): TGTGCCAGCAGCCTCGGGACTAGCGGGAGAAACACCGGGGAGCTGTTTTTT. As protein: CASSLGTSGRNTGELFF.

The V gene is TRBV29-1, the J gene TRBJ2-3; a weak D match, TRBD2 (5 bases). Per the germline V gene, CDR1 is SQVTM and CDR2 is ANQGSEA. Trimming removed 4 bases at V and 4 bases at J, with 9 bases between. This CDR3 spans 12 amino acids. The CDR3 reads CSVAPGADTQYF. CDR3 bases: TGCAGCGTTGCCCCCGGGGCAGATACGCAGTATTTT.